This T cell receptor (beta chain) was obtained from a study of blood T cell repertoires in COVID-19. Study background: Samples representing acute and convalescent COVID-19 were sourced from the United States, Italy and Spain. T cells, B-cell-depleted T cells, or PBMCs provided the cDNA or gDNA that served as material.

This clone is a singleton in its sample. Source study methods: Amplification from reference gene primers served as the basis for estimated nucleated cell counts. Assay used: immunoSEQ multiplex PCR; TCRdb lists only in-frame clones, some missing. The DNA gave D and trimming, while V, J and clone size come from that table. This sample has roughly 380,000 clones, with 89% found just once. While infection was still active, Seattle patients were enrolled and then followed longitudinally. This CDR3 is 15 amino acids long. Germline loops: CDR1 LNHDA, CDR2 SQIVND (reference sequence). The V gene end was trimmed by 6 bases and the J gene end by 3 bases; junction bases not matched to a gene: 10.

The chain uses TRBV19 and TRBJ2-7; 8 nucleotides line up with TRBD1. Material: peripheral blood. This receptor was obtained from a middle-aged woman with COVID-19, enrolled during active disease. CDR3: CASRQSRTGLYEQYF. The CDR3 coding sequence is TGTGCCAGTAGACAATCAAGGACAGGGCTCTACGAGCAGTACTTC.